A selection of T cell receptor beta chains follows, all from one sample in a study of blood T cell repertoires in COVID-19. Profiling relied on immunoSEQ multiplex PCR, and the TCRdb table lists in-frame clones only, not all of them. The sample lists about 160,000 clones, around 85% occurring once. The sequencing input was peripheral blood. These receptors came from an elderly man with COVID-19, enrolled during active disease. Both conserved end residues are part of each CDR3. Fields, in order: V gene, D gene, J gene, clone size, CDR3 protein, CDR3 DNA. The D gene is left open where the match is weak. The listing skips clone size in some rows; elsewhere it reads once, few, many or a size class.

V gene: TRBV25-1
D gene: NA
J gene: TRBJ1-4
clone size: few
CDR3 protein: CASSPTGWANEKLFF
CDR3 DNA: TGTGCCAGCAGTCCAACAGGGTGGGCTAATGAAAAACTGTTTTTT

V gene: TRBV5-1
D gene: NA
J gene: TRBJ2-3
clone size: NA
CDR3 protein: CASTSEIYTDTQYF
CDR3 DNA: TGCGCCAGCACCTCCGAGATCTACACAGATACGCAGTATTTT

V gene: TRBV5-4
D gene: NA
J gene: TRBJ2-1
clone size: NA
CDR3 protein: CASSFRSGVNEQFF
CDR3 DNA: TGTGCCAGCAGCTTTAGGTCCGGAGTTAATGAGCAGTTCTTC

V gene: TRBV7-9
D gene: TRBD2
J gene: TRBJ2-2
clone size: once
CDR3 protein: CASRPGLAGTGELFF
CDR3 DNA: TGTGCCAGCAGACCGGGACTAGCGGGGACCGGGGAGCTGTTTTTT

V gene: TRBV18
D gene: NA
J gene: TRBJ1-1
clone size: NA
CDR3 protein: CASSPDTAHTEAFF
CDR3 DNA: TGTGCCAGCTCACCCGACACAGCCCACACTGAAGCTTTCTTT

V gene: TRBV6-2/TRBV6-3
D gene: NA
J gene: TRBJ1-3
clone size: NA
CDR3 protein: CASSYSPGGASGGNTIYF
CDR3 DNA: TGTGCCAGCAGTTACTCGCCTGGGGGGGCGAGCGGTGGAAACACCATATATTTT

V gene: TRBV3-1/TRBV3-2
D gene: NA
J gene: TRBJ2-1
clone size: NA
CDR3 protein: CASSQEVVPGYEQFF
CDR3 DNA: TGTGCCAGCAGCCAAGAAGTGGTGCCGGGATATGAGCAGTTCTTC

V gene: TRBV28
D gene: NA
J gene: TRBJ1-2
clone size: NA
CDR3 protein: CASSRGPVAAYYGYTF
CDR3 DNA: TGTGCCAGCAGCCGTGGGCCCGTGGCAGCATATTATGGCTACACCTTC

V gene: TRBV2
D gene: NA
J gene: TRBJ2-7
clone size: NA
CDR3 protein: CASSDPGGRKYEQYF
CDR3 DNA: TGTGCCAGCAGTGACCCCGGAGGCAGGAAGTACGAGCAGTACTTC

V gene: TRBV19
D gene: NA
J gene: TRBJ1-1
clone size: NA
CDR3 protein: CASSIVIRDTEAFF
CDR3 DNA: TGTGCCAGTAGTATAGTCATCAGGGACACTGAAGCTTTCTTT

V gene: TRBV6-5
D gene: NA
J gene: TRBJ1-1
clone size: NA
CDR3 protein: CASTERGRGTEAFF
CDR3 DNA: TGTGCCAGCACCGAACGGGGGAGGGGCACTGAAGCTTTCTTT

V gene: TRBV6-2/TRBV6-3
D gene: NA
J gene: TRBJ2-2
clone size: few
CDR3 protein: CASSYGAPGELFF
CDR3 DNA: TGTGCCAGCAGTTACGGGGCCCCCGGGGAGCTGTTTTTT

V gene: TRBV5-5
D gene: NA
J gene: TRBJ2-7
clone size: NA
CDR3 protein: CASSFFLQGDEQYF
CDR3 DNA: TGTGCCAGCAGCTTTTTTCTACAGGGCGACGAGCAGTACTTC

V gene: TRBV10-3
D gene: NA
J gene: TRBJ1-3
clone size: NA
CDR3 protein: CAISEVGGAAGNTIYF
CDR3 DNA: TGTGCCATCAGTGAAGTGGGGGGGGCGGCTGGAAACACCATATATTTT

V gene: TRBV13
D gene: NA
J gene: TRBJ2-2
clone size: NA
CDR3 protein: CASSLLRSTGELFF
CDR3 DNA: TGTGCCAGCAGCTTACTCAGGTCCACCGGGGAGCTGTTTTTT

V gene: TRBV2
D gene: NA
J gene: TRBJ1-3
clone size: NA
CDR3 protein: CASSEGNNYSGNTIYF
CDR3 DNA: TGTGCCAGCAGTGAAGGCAACAACTACTCTGGAAACACCATATATTTT